Included here is one T cell receptor beta chain sequence, with context. This record belongs to a study of T-cell reconstitution after alpha-beta-depleted transplantation in children. Germline V gene data show CDR1 as SGHRS and CDR2 as YFSETQ. V gave up 6 bases and J gave up 0 bases, with 18 bases separating them. This CDR3 is built from 16 residues. TCRbeta library preparation incorporated unique molecular identifiers. TCRdb reprocessed the PCR reads via MiXCR and lists one record per CDR3 protein. The table includes about 500,000 distinct CDR3 sequences, less than 35% detected once. The receptor was derived from a human donor who donated a stem cell graft to a child with aplastic anemia. The sequencing here drew on PBMCs from the stem cell graft donor, taken from the stem cell graft. The chain is built from TRBV5-1 and TRBJ1-1; perhaps TRBD1 as D (5 bases). CDR3 protein: CASTQGLGDMNTEAFF. CDR3 DNA: TGCGCCAGCACGCAGGGCTTGGGAGACATGAACACTGAAGCTTTCTTT.